This record looks at one T cell receptor beta chain sequence and its context. It has no known antigen specificity. No quality values exist for individual bases; no much larger clone is one base distant. This sample stems from a study of blood T cell repertoires in COVID-19 (TCRdb year 2020). Background on the whole study: Samples covering the acute and convalescent phases of COVID-19 were provided by collaborators in the United States, Italy and Spain. The material from the prospective study consisted of cDNA or gDNA derived from T cells, B-cell-depleted T cells, or PBMCs. Where HLA class I and class II types were available, the types were taken from metadata supplied by the sample provider, not from assay-based typing. A freely available public database, intended as a resource for researchers studying the immune response to SARS-CoV-2, is where the repertoires were released. The samples were drawn from two sources: the first 160 participants of the ongoing ImmuneRACE study, and 1,254 subjects contributed by 6 global collaborators. Nearly every sample came with metadata listing a de-identified subject ID, COVID-19 status, age in years and sex. Subjects who had been exposed to COVID-19, were actively infected with it, or had recovered from it provided the deeply sampled blood TCRbeta repertoires that made up the dataset.

TCRbeta CDR3 regions were amplified from genomic DNA using the immunoSEQ Assay, a bias-controlled multiplex PCR. In the authors' own workflow: The number of nucleated cells in each sample was estimated by amplification of reference gene primers within the assay. Sequence reads were collapsed and filtered to measure the absolute abundance of every unique TCRbeta CDR3 rearrangement. For each sample, productive Simpson clonality was calculated by taking the square root of Simpson's diversity index across productive rearrangements. The clones in this table, taken by TCRdb from immuneACCESS, are in-frame only. Not every clone is retained; where verified, under half of the shortfall comes from an unresolved V gene, and the cause of the rest is unknown. V and J calls and clone size follow that table, whereas D and trimming were derived from the DNA. For this sample the table gives 15,000 to 20,000 clones, of which about 86% were detected only once. The leading ten clones occupy roughly 2.5% of the sample.

Whole blood was collected in K2EDTA tubes by collaborating institutions according to the institutions' own protocols. For TCRbeta analysis, collaborator samples were shipped as frozen whole blood, as isolated PBMCs, or as DNA extracted from either sample type. CDR1 and CDR2 are drawn from the germline V gene (reference sequence): MNHEY, SMNVEV. From the cysteine through the phenylalanine, the CDR3 covers 16 amino acids. The retained sequence is limited to the CDR3, 48 bases, with the frame set at the first base. The germline V and J ends show losses of 0 bases and 8 bases respectively, and no gene match explains 8 bases of the junction. The paper's findings and limits, for the study overall: The quantity of clinical and demographic metadata differed by source and by participant and was supplied without curation.

The chain joins TRBV27 to TRBJ1-2; 11 central nucleotides agree with TRBD1. The sequencing sample was made of peripheral blood. This sequence originates from a human donor in a cohort sampled during active COVID-19. The CDR3 here reads CASSLSRDRGIRGYTF. The DNA reads as follows: TGTGCCAGCAGTTTATCCCGGGACAGGGGGATAAGGGGCTACACCTTC.